This T cell receptor beta chain was sequenced in a study of shared T cell receptors in the human thymus (TCRdb year 2021). Regarding the research as a whole: The study examined how self-reactive, shared T-cell receptor alpha chains are generated in the human thymus.

The library was obtained by the immunoSEQ multiplex PCR assay. This is the immuneACCESS table as TCRdb keeps it, with only in-frame sequences that have V and J called. A part of the clones is gone; compared with another copy, unresolved V genes explain less than half, and the rest is unexplained. The sample profile shows hundreds of thousands of clones; roughly 90% of them were found once. The leading ten clones occupy 0.0095% to 0.013% of the sample. With regard to this clone: The target of this receptor is not known. The input lacks base qualities; no much larger clone sits a single base away.

From its cysteine to its phenylalanine, the CDR3 spans 13 amino acids. Only the CDR3 part of the read is kept: 39 bases, read in frame from the first base. Germline trimming amounts to 4 bases on V and 3 bases on J, with 3 as the count of junction bases outside the gene matches. From the germline V gene, CDR1 is SGHTA and CDR2 is FQGTGA. These data were also reused for a study on human thymus T cells. The second study reports: In Finland, the donors were immunologically healthy infants who were having open corrective cardiac surgery for congenital heart defects. Thymus tissue was obtained as surgical resects removed during corrective cardiac surgery. V and J gene segment usage appeared biased in both thymic and peripheral blood repertoires. The related research found that thymic TCR repertoires overlapped highly between unrelated individuals. The study used 7 to 9 infant thymus samples plus four related peripheral blood samples to characterize TCR alpha and beta repertoires. The infant donors were roughly 7 to 244 days old, and the cohort included six males and a couple of females. Thymocytes were released mechanically from tissue and stored at -70 °C as pellets of roughly 8.5-32 million cells. A QIAsymphony instrument was used to extract genomic DNA from frozen cell pellets. The immunoSEQ multiplex PCR assay was used to amplify the TCRB and TCRAD loci from a standardized amount of quality-controlled genomic DNA. The amplicons covered the V(D)J region and were long enough to include the CDR3 and to identify the V and J genes. The commercial immunoSEQ service was used to sequence amplicons on an Illumina platform. Corrections for primer bias and sequencing errors followed previously described methods, while TCRAD and TCRB definitions were based on the IMGT database. The repertoires were analysed using immunoSEQ Analyzer 3.0 and VDJTools for basic statistics, V/J segment usage, diversity estimates, rarefaction and pairwise overlap. Diversity was estimated with Chao1, ChaoE, Efron-Thisted, Shannon and inverse Simpson indices, and also on datasets down-sampled to the smallest sample. Repertoire overlap used strict matching of CDR3 nucleotide sequence, V gene and J gene, with Jaccard-based multidimensional scaling clustering. On average, thymus samples gave around 880,000 unique TCRB clonotypes, whereas blood samples gave roughly 80,000.

The sample was thymocytes. This sequence uses TRBV7-3 and TRBJ2-7, with 7 junctional bases fitting TRBD2. This TCR was sampled from a boy younger than two with a congenital heart defect. Donor details come from another sample of the same person, matched by shared clones. The DNA sequence follows: TGTGCCAGCAGCTCCCTAGCGGACTACGAGCAGTACTTC. Its protein product is CASSSLADYEQYF.